These 3 T cell receptor beta chains were all obtained from the same sample, sequenced in a study of blood T cell repertoires in COVID-19. Libraries were prepared by immunoSEQ multiplex PCR; TCRdb keeps only in-frame clonotypes and omits some of them. The profile shows 56,000 or so clones, 80% to 85% of them singletons. Material for sequencing was peripheral blood. These receptors were obtained from a man aged 45-65 years with acute or convalescent COVID-19.

This clone was recorded once. CDR3 sequence (DNA): TGTGCCAGCAGCTTGGCCTTCGTCCAAGAGACCCAGTACTTC. Amino acids: CASSLAFVQETQYF. The rearrangement links TRBV5-6 to TRBJ2-5, with D unresolved. CDR3 length equals 14 residues. The ends were cut back, 0 bases at V and 1 base at J, with 7 bases in the middle. Germline CDR1 is SGHDT and CDR2 is YYEEEE. The full variable domain, its missing parts supplied by reference TRBV5-6 and TRBJ2-5, is DAGVTQSPTHLIKTRGQQVTLRCSPKSGHDTVSWYQQALGQGPQFIFQYYEEEERQRGNFPDRFSGHQFPNYSSELNVNALLLGDSALYLCASSLAFVQETQYFGPGTRLLVL.

The chain combines TRBV7-9 with TRBJ2-1, with D possibly TRBD1 on 5 matching bases. Germline values: CDR1 SEHNR, CDR2 FQNEAQ (reference sequence). This CDR3 is 16 amino acids long. The V end lost 1 base, the J end lost 1 base, and 11 bases lay between the germline ends. The CDR3 DNA reads TGTGCCAGCAGCTTAGGATGGGCAGGGTCCTACAATGAGCAGTTCTTC. Its translation: CASSLGWAGSYNEQFF.

Only a few counts were recorded for this clone. The chain uses TRBV6-5 and TRBJ1-5; D call uncertain. Trimming pared 7 bases from V and 0 bases from J, leaving 10 bases between. The CDR3 length is 14 residues. Germline lookup yields CDR1 MNHEY and CDR2 SVGAGI. CDR3 protein: CASKENYSNQPQHF. The CDR3, as DNA: TGTGCCAGCAAGGAGAATTATAGCAATCAGCCCCAGCATTTT.